This T cell receptor (beta chain) emerged from a study of T-cell memory formation after mild COVID-19. A remark on this clonotype: The antigen remains unidentified.

MiXCR, applied by TCRdb to the 5' RACE reads, yields one record per CDR3 protein. The profile covers over 130,000 distinct CDR3 sequences, with around 15% appearing a single time and 28% taken by the ten largest. Regarding the study as a whole: Pre-infection memory held some responding clones, suggesting pre-existing cross-reactive T cells responded.

The junction had 6 bases not matched to a gene; V was cut back by 7 bases and J by 0 bases. The CDR3 loop spans 17 amino acids. Germline V gives CDR1 SGHVS, CDR2 FNYEAQ. The specimen sequenced was PBMCs or a T cell subset sorted from them (not recorded which). V is TRBV7-6 and J is TRBJ2-1; the match to TRBD2 covers 13 bases. This TCR was recovered from an adult woman who had mild COVID-19 (a few samples of this study predate the infection). Cell type and time point are not known. The CDR3 nucleotides are TGTGCCAGCACCCAGACTAGCGGGAGGCACTCCTACAATGAGCAGTTCTTC. Amino acid sequence: CASTQTSGRHSYNEQFF.